This T cell receptor beta chain comes out of a study of blood T cell repertoires in COVID-19. Study context: PBMCs, B-cell-depleted T cells, or T cells provided the cDNA or gDNA that made up the material.

As processed by the authors: Reference gene primer amplification gave estimated nucleated cell counts. Sequenced by immunoSEQ multiplex PCR; TCRdb stores in-frame clones only, minus some. From that table come the V and J calls and clone size; the DNA was used to work out D and trimming. The sample shows some 120,000 clones, 70% to 85% of them seen only once. CDR1 is LGHDT, CDR2 YNNKEL, per germline (reference sequence). This CDR3 has 17 residues. The V end lost 0 bases, the J end lost 2 bases, and 15 bases lay between the germline ends. Source material: peripheral blood. The chain recombines TRBV3-1 (or the pseudogene TRBV3-2) with TRBJ2-3; D unclear. The sequence derives from a woman aged 45-65 years with acute or convalescent COVID-19. CDR3 in DNA: TGTGCCAGCAGCCAAGATCTGGCCGTCGAGGACACAGATACGCAGTATTTT. This sequence encodes CASSQDLAVEDTDTQYF.